This TCR beta chain was found in a study of T cells in Graves' hyperthyroidism and ophthalmopathy. In this sample, this clonotype turned up a few times. Germline values: CDR1 MNHEY, CDR2 SVGAGI. The CDR3 runs 15 residues. V shed 4 bases, J shed 6 bases, and the junction held 8 bases outside the gene matches. TCR beta CDR3 regions were amplified from RNA. First-round RT-PCR with HTBI primers amplified the TCR CDR3 region. TCRdb analysed the multiplex PCR reads with MiXCR anew, one entry per CDR3 protein. The sample has about 690,000 distinct CDR3 sequences, 15% to 20% seen once. Input material: blood. The V gene is TRBV6-5, the J gene TRBJ2-7; 11 bases are shared with TRBD2. The origin of this receptor is a man in his fifties or sixties with Graves' hyperthyroidism. CDR3 protein: CASSSPGTSGLEQYF. The DNA for the CDR3 is TGTGCCAGCAGTTCACCCGGGACTAGCGGCCTCGAGCAGTACTTC.